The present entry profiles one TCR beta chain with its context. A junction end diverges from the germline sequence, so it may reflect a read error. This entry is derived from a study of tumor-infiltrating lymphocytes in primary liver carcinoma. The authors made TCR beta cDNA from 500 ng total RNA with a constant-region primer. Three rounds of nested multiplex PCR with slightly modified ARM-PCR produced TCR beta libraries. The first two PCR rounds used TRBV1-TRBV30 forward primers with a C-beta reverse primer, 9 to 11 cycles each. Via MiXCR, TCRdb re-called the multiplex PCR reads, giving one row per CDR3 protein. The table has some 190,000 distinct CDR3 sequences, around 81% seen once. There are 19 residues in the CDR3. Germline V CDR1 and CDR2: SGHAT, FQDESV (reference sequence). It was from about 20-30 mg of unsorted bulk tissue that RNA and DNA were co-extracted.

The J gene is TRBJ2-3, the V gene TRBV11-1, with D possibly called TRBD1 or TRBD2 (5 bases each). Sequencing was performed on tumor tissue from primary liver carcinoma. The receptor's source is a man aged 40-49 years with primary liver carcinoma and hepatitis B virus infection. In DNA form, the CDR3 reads TGTGCCAGAAGCTCTGGGGGAAGGTCTGTTGAAGCCCGCACAGATACGCAGTATTTT. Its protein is CARSSGGRSVEARTDTQYF.